Following are 15 T cell receptor beta chains from one sample sequenced in a study of blood T cell repertoires in COVID-19. The method was immunoSEQ multiplex PCR; TCRdb's version includes in-frame clones alone and lacks a portion of them. The table lists about 100,000 clones, over 80% of them singletons. The sequenced sample consisted of peripheral blood. The receptors stem from a man aged 45 to 65 with acute or convalescent COVID-19.

V and J are TRBV7-9 and TRBJ2-1, with a possible D match to TRBD1 (5 bases). Germline V gene data show CDR1 as SEHNR and CDR2 as FQNEAQ (reference sequence). V was pared by 5 bases and J by 0 bases, with 14 bases between. This CDR3 is 16 amino acids long. CDR3 nucleotides: TGTGCCAGCAGCCCAGGGCTGATGAGCTCCTACAATGAGCAGTTCTTC. Residues: CASSPGLMSSYNEQFF. The variable domain in full, with the rest retrieved from reference TRBV7-9 and TRBJ2-1, is DTGVSQNPRHKITKRGQNVTFRCDPISEHNRLYWYRQTLGQGPEFLTYFQNEAQLEKSRLLSDRFSAERPKGSFSTLEIQRTEQGDSAMYLCASSPGLMSSYNEQFFGPGTRLTVL.

This rearrangement joins TRBV6-6 to TRBJ2-1; 13 positions agree with TRBD2. CDR1 is MNHNY, CDR2 SVGAGI, per germline (reference sequence). The CDR3 runs 14 residues. The V gene end was trimmed by 7 bases and the J gene end by 7 bases; junction bases not matched to a gene: 4. The CDR3 loop is CASIGTSGTNEQFF. CDR3 sequence (DNA): TGTGCCAGCATAGGGACTAGCGGGACGAATGAGCAGTTCTTC.

This chain joins TRBV10-3 and TRBJ1-3, with a weak D call TRBD1 (6 bases). CDR1 is ENHRY and CDR2 is SYGVKD in the germline V gene. The CDR3 contains 13 residues. V gave up 6 bases and J gave up 0 bases, with 6 bases separating them. CDR3 loop: CAIRDSSGNTIYF. The CDR3 coding sequence is TGTGCCATCAGGGACAGCTCTGGAAACACCATATATTTT.

This clone was counted between two and nine times. This chain links TRBV12-5 with TRBJ2-1; TRBD1 matches 8 bases. The J segment lost 0 bases and the V segment lost 0 bases, leaving 19 bases of the junction unmatched. This CDR3 has 22 residues. Germline CDR1 LGHNT, CDR2 FRNRAP. In DNA form, the CDR3 reads TGTGCTAGTGGTTTGGTACCCCCGGCCAGGACAGGGCTCGATAGCTCCTACAATGAGCAGTTCTTC. Its translation: CASGLVPPARTGLDSSYNEQFF.

V usage is TRBV27 and J usage is TRBJ2-7; a weak D match, TRBD2 (6 bases). Germline V gene data show CDR1 as MNHEY and CDR2 as SMNVEV (reference sequence). The ends were cut back, 6 bases at V and 3 bases at J, with 12 bases in the middle. The CDR3 covers 13 residues. The CDR3 sequence: CASSPGTFYEQYF. CDR3 nucleotide sequence: TGTGCCAGCAGCCCCGGGACTTTCTACGAGCAGTACTTC.

The chain joins TRBV4-1 to TRBJ1-6; 9 bases are shared with TRBD1. V trimming: 5 bases; J trimming: 7 bases; junction bases outside the gene matches: 6. The CDR3 runs to 15 residues. CDR1 is MGHRA, CDR2 YSYEKL, per germline. The CDR3 DNA sequence: TGCGCCAGCAGCGGAGGGACAGGGAGGAATTCACCCCTCCACTTT. This codes for CASSGGTGRNSPLHF.

The V gene is TRBV5-1, the J gene TRBJ2-1; 11 bases map to TRBD2. The length of the CDR3 is 14 residues. Germline CDR1 reads SGHRS; CDR2 reads YFSETQ. The J segment lost 7 bases and the V segment lost 4 bases, leaving 4 bases of the junction unmatched. The CDR3 sequence: CASSTTSGRNEQFF. The CDR3 nucleotides read TGCGCCAGCAGCACTACTAGCGGGAGAAATGAGCAGTTCTTC.

This clone was found once. The chain recombines TRBV5-1 with TRBJ2-1; D remains ambiguous. V gave up 4 bases and J gave up 2 bases, with 7 bases separating them. This CDR3 contains 13 residues. Germline lookup yields CDR1 SGHRS and CDR2 YFSETQ. In DNA form, the CDR3 reads TGCGCCAGCAGCCCAGGTACCTACAATGAGCAGTTCTTC. Residues: CASSPGTYNEQFF.

The chain recombines TRBV7-9 with TRBJ1-3; TRBD1 agrees at 8 bases. The CDR3 has 15 amino acids. Germline lookup yields CDR1 SEHNR and CDR2 FQNEAQ (reference sequence). Trimming took 5 bases from V and 3 from J; bases not matched to a gene: 6. CDR3 amino acids: CASSRQGTIGNTIYF. DNA of the CDR3: TGTGCCAGCAGCAGACAGGGGACCATTGGAAACACCATATATTTT.

The CDR3 bases are TGTGCCAGCAGTTTGAGAGGACTAGCGGGAGGGTCCTCCTACGAGCAGTACTTC. Amino acid sequence: CASSLRGLAGGSSYEQYF. V usage is TRBV25-1 and J usage is TRBJ2-7; 15 bases map to TRBD2. This CDR3 contains 18 residues. Per germline, CDR1 MGHDK and CDR2 SYGVNS. V shed 5 bases and J 0 bases; nucleotides not matched to a gene: 8.

The rearrangement uses TRBV4-1 and TRBJ2-7; D is possibly TRBD2 (5 bases). This CDR3 has 16 residues. V was trimmed by 0 bases and J by 0 bases, leaving 12 bases between them. CDR1 is MGHRA, CDR2 YSYEKL, per germline. CDR3 protein: CASSQDWGVSSYEQYF. The CDR3 DNA follows: TGCGCCAGCAGCCAAGATTGGGGAGTAAGCTCCTACGAGCAGTACTTC.

The rearrangement links TRBV27 to TRBJ2-3; perhaps TRBD2 as D (6 bases). Germline-derived CDR1 and CDR2 are MNHEY and SMNVEV (reference sequence). Trimming took 2 bases from V and 8 from J, leaving 8 bases between them. The CDR3 loop spans 12 amino acids. The CDR3 here is CASSLGGATQYF. The DNA for the CDR3 is TGTGCCAGCAGTTTAGGCGGGGCTACGCAGTATTTT.

The chain uses TRBV2 and TRBJ2-6, with D perhaps matching TRBD1 (7 bases). The CDR3 sequence is 16 residues long. Trimming removed 8 bases from V and 0 bases from J, with 14 bases in between. Germline assignment: CDR1 SNHLY and CDR2 FYNNEI. Here the CDR3 DNA reads TGTGCCAGCGCGGGACAGACATTCTCTGGGGCCAACGTCCTGACTTTC. As protein: CASAGQTFSGANVLTF.

The J gene is TRBJ2-1, the V gene TRBV2, with D hard to call. The germline V and J ends were trimmed by 3 bases and 0 bases, with 3 bases remaining between them. Germline CDR1 SNHLY, CDR2 FYNNEI. This CDR3 comprises 13 residues. The CDR3 DNA sequence: TGTGCCAGCAGTGATAGCTCCTACAATGAGCAGTTCTTC. Amino acids: CASSDSSYNEQFF. Full variable domain (missing parts from reference TRBV2 and TRBJ2-1): EPEVTQTPSHQVTQMGQEVILRCVPISNHLYFYWYRQILGQKVEFLVSFYNNEISEKSEIFDDQFSVERPDGSNFTLKIRSTKLEDSAMYFCASSDSSYNEQFFGPGTRLTVL.

The chain carries TRBV3-1 (or the pseudogene TRBV3-2) and TRBJ1-1, with D tentatively TRBD1 (5 bases). The germline V and J ends were trimmed by 1 base and 5 bases, with 14 bases remaining between them. CDR1 and CDR2 from the germline V gene are LGHDT and YNNKEL (reference sequence). The CDR3 loop spans 15 amino acids. The DNA for the CDR3 is TGTGCCAGCAGCCAAGTGGGAGGGCGGGGGACTGAAGCTTTCTTT. It encodes CASSQVGGRGTEAFF.